The 8 T cell receptor beta chains reported below all come from one sample, sequenced in a study of cytomegalovirus exposure and HLA in healthy donors. Use of 60 Vbeta and 13 Jbeta primers characterized the PCR. TCRdb's table, derived via immunoSEQ multiplex PCR, lists solely in-frame clones and lacks some. The listing records roughly 100,000 clones. The specimen was PBMCs. The source of these receptors is a man aged 50 to 59 in good health and CMV-seropositive.

The chain couples TRBV7-9 to TRBJ2-7; 7 positions agree with TRBD1. The CDR3 has 14 residues. Trimming took 5 bases from V and 1 from J; bases not matched to a gene: 5. Looked up from germline, CDR1 is SEHNR and CDR2 is FQNEAQ (reference sequence). CDR3 sequence reads: CASSQDRSSYEQYF. DNA for the CDR3: TGTGCCAGCAGCCAGGACAGGAGTTCCTACGAGCAGTACTTC.

This chain connects TRBV28 to TRBJ2-1, with 9 bases fitting TRBD1. The CDR3 spans 16 residues. Germline lookup yields CDR1 MDHEN and CDR2 SYDVKM. V lost 6 bases to trimming and J lost 3 bases; unmatched junction nucleotides: 9. CDR3 loop: CASRAGQGRVYNEQFF. The CDR3 DNA reads as TGTGCCAGCAGAGCGGGACAGGGAAGAGTCTACAATGAGCAGTTCTTC.

CDR3 DNA sequence: TGTGCCTGGGACAGAGACTCCTACAATGAGCAGTTCTTC. Its protein product is CAWDRDSYNEQFF. The chain is built from TRBV30 and TRBJ2-1, with D possibly matching TRBD1 (5 bases). CDR1 and CDR2 (germline): GTSNPN, SVGIG (reference sequence). The CDR3 totals 13 residues. Between the trimmed V and J ends, which lost 5 bases and 0 bases, there was a span of 8 bases.

The chain carries TRBV7-9 and TRBJ1-2; the D is unclear. Trimming took 10 bases from V and 1 from J, leaving 16 bases between them. This CDR3 comprises 14 residues. Germline V gene data show CDR1 as SEHNR and CDR2 as FQNEAQ (reference sequence). CDR3 residues: CATDARADNYGYTF. The CDR3 region has the DNA TGTGCCACCGACGCGAGGGCGGATAACTATGGCTACACCTTC.

The chain carries TRBV7-2 and TRBJ2-7; 13 bases are shared with TRBD2. Germline V gene lookup returns CDR1 SGHTA and CDR2 FQGNSA. J gave up 2 bases and V 4 bases, and 2 bases lay outside the gene matches. This CDR3 is built from 15 residues. CDR3 amino acids: CASSWGLAGTYEQYF. The CDR3 coding sequence is TGTGCCAGCAGCTGGGGACTAGCGGGAACCTACGAGCAGTACTTC.

The rearrangement joins TRBV7-2 to TRBJ2-3; D may be TRBD2 (6 bases). V was shortened by 7 bases and J by 0 bases, with 14 bases between the two germline ends. This CDR3 is built from 15 residues. The germline V gene has CDR1 SGHTA and CDR2 FQGNSA. The CDR3 region has the DNA TGTGCCAGCACCCTCAGCGGGCCTAGCACAGATACGCAGTATTTT. Translating gives CASTLSGPSTDTQYF.

The gene calls are TRBV19 and TRBJ1-5; 9 positions match TRBD1. Germline V gene lookup returns CDR1 LNHDA and CDR2 SQIVND (reference sequence). The CDR3 spans 15 residues. The V gene end was trimmed by 2 bases and the J gene end by 7 bases; junction bases not matched to a gene: 6. DNA of the CDR3: TGTGCCAGTAGTATAAGGTGGACAGGGGAACAGCCCCAGCATTTT. This gives the protein CASSIRWTGEQPQHF. Combining the CDR3 with reference TRBV19 and TRBJ1-5 gives the whole variable domain DGGITQSPKYLFRKEGQNVTLSCEQNLNHDAMYWYRQDPGQGLRLIYYSQIVNDFQKGDIAEGYSVSREKKESFPLTVTSAQKNPTAFYLCASSIRWTGEQPQHFGDGTRLSIL.

V gene TRBV5-5 combines with J gene TRBJ1-2, with TRBD1 matching 8 bases. This CDR3 region has 14 residues. With 4 bases clipped from V and 3 bases from J, the junction kept 5 bases outside the gene matches. Looked up from germline, CDR1 is SGHKS and CDR2 is YYEKEE (reference sequence). CDR3 sequence reads: CASSRLQGDYGYTF. The CDR3 coding sequence is TGTGCCAGCAGCAGGCTACAGGGGGACTATGGCTACACCTTC.